The sequence of this TCR beta chain was determined in a study of CD8+ T cells in alopecia areata. For the study at large: Female C3H/HeJ mice aged 7-10 weeks received skin from approximately 6-13-month-old C3H/HeJ donors with spontaneous alopecia.

Concerning this clone: Antigen specificity is unknown. Genes here carry mouse names. The sequenced fragment ends 4 residues before the CDR3 boundary, so the rest is inferred from the germline J gene.

Sorting used CD4, CD8alpha, NKG2D, NKG2ACE and other markers on pooled cutaneous lymph node cells. Following RNA extraction, reverse transcription yielded cDNA that acted as the sequencing template. Repertoires were generated with immunoSEQ multiplex PCR, while TCRdb's copy carries only in-frame clones and drops some. The sample presents about 270,000 clones, none singletons. V dropped 3 bases and J dropped 1; count of bases not matched to a gene: 2. This CDR3 has 15 amino acids. The germline V gene encodes CDR1 GKSSPN and CDR2 SITVG. Regarding the study as a whole: Shared TCR sequences were less clear between patients than in mice, possibly partly from HLA diversity. Scalp sequencing also captures normal skin's resident alphabeta T cells.

This sequence joins TRBV31 and TRBJ2-3; 12 bases are shared with TRBD2. Sample: CD4+ T cells sorted from a lymph node. The sequence was collected from a C3H/HeJ mouse with alopecia areata. This strain's MHC haplotype is H2-k. Incomplete CDR3 DNA: TGTGCCTGGAGCGGACTGGGGGGGGGTGCAGAA. It yields the protein CAWSGLGGGAE. The entire CDR3 is CAWSGLGGGAETLYF.